A single sample gave rise to the 27 T cell receptor beta chains below, sequenced in a study of blood T cell repertoires in COVID-19. Data came from immunoSEQ multiplex PCR; TCRdb stores just in-frame clones and leaves some out. The repertoire holds roughly 250,000 clones, 84% seen once, with more than 15% in the top ten. Sequencing input: peripheral blood. All receptors come from a person aged 65-85 years with COVID-19, enrolled during active disease.

This chain connects TRBV6-6 to TRBJ2-7; 10 nucleotides align to TRBD2. CDR1 is MNHNY and CDR2 is SVGAGI in the germline V gene (reference sequence). The CDR3 contains 15 residues. J was trimmed by 6 bases and V by 0 bases; bases with no gene match: 5. CDR3 sequence (DNA): TGTGCCAGCAGTTACTCGGCTAGCGGGGGCGGCGAGCAGTACTTC. This gives the protein CASSYSASGGGEQYF.

The gene calls are TRBV5-8 and TRBJ2-6, with unresolved D. V was clipped by 5 bases and J by 0 bases, with 9 bases between them. This CDR3 is built from 15 residues. Germline CDR1 is SGHTS and CDR2 is YDEGEE. CDR3 sequence (DNA): TGTGCCAGCAGGTTGACGGGCTCTGGGGCCAACGTCCTGACTTTC. This encodes CASRLTGSGANVLTF.

A single count supports this clone. The rearrangement joins TRBV2 to TRBJ1-2; TRBD1 matches 10 bases. Germline V gene sequence: CDR1 SNHLY, CDR2 FYNNEI. J lost 3 bases, V lost 6 bases, and 16 bases had no gene match. The CDR3 length is 18 residues. The CDR3 DNA reads as TGTGCCAGCAGGAGCCGACAGGGGGCAGTTTCCTCTGACTATGGCTACACCTTC. Encoded protein: CASRSRQGAVSSDYGYTF.

The chain links TRBV18 to TRBJ1-2, with no clear D. Germline values: CDR1 KGHSH, CDR2 LQKENI. The CDR3 spans 14 residues. V dropped 4 bases and J dropped 4 bases, with 13 bases sitting between them. This chain's CDR3 is CASSQDGGPYGYTF. The CDR3 DNA reads TGTGCCAGCTCACAGGACGGAGGCCCCTATGGCTACACCTTC.

The DNA of the CDR3 is TGTGCCAGCAGTGAAATGGGACAGGGGAACTATGGCTACACCTTC. It is translated as CASSEMGQGNYGYTF. The chain links TRBV6-1 to TRBJ1-2; TRBD1 matches 10 bases. V was clipped by 2 bases and J by 2 bases; unmatched bases: 2. Germline CDR1 and CDR2: MNHNS and SASEGT. CDR3 length: 15 amino acids.

The chain links TRBV7-3 to TRBJ1-2, with D perhaps matching TRBD1 (5 bases). V was clipped by 7 bases and J by 4 bases, with 16 bases between them. The germline gives CDR1 SGHTA, CDR2 FQGTGA. The CDR3 runs to 14 residues. The CDR3 sequence is CASNSMGGPYGYTF. Written as DNA, the CDR3 is TGTGCCAGCAATTCGATGGGGGGACCCTATGGCTACACCTTC.

The V gene is TRBV19, the J gene TRBJ2-1; 16 bases align to TRBD2. With V trimmed by 4 bases and J by 1 base, 1 base remained unmatched. Looked up from germline, CDR1 is LNHDA and CDR2 is SQIVND (reference sequence). The CDR3 has 17 amino acids. The CDR3 nucleotides read TGTGCCAGTAGTAGGGGACTAGCGGGAGGGTCCTACAATGAGCAGTTCTTC. Translation gives CASSRGLAGGSYNEQFF.

The chain couples TRBV6-2 or TRBV6-3 to TRBJ2-2, with TRBD1 matching over 7 bases. The CDR3 runs to 15 residues. Unmatched junction bases numbered 11, after V lost 5 bases and J lost 8 bases. Germline V gene data show CDR1 as MNHEY and CDR2 as SVGEGT. The CDR3 DNA follows: TGTGCCAGCAGTAAATCCACAGGGGTGACGGGGGAGCTGTTTTTT. It is translated as CASSKSTGVTGELFF.

V is TRBV7-2 and J is TRBJ2-1; maybe TRBD1 (5 bases). This CDR3 region has 16 residues. Germline CDR1 and CDR2: SGHTA and FQGNSA. The V and J ends lost 5 bases and 0 bases respectively, with 14 bases between them. The CDR3 loop reads CASSKSGLGSYNEQFF. The CDR3 DNA is TGTGCCAGCAGCAAATCAGGGTTGGGCTCCTACAATGAGCAGTTCTTC.

This clone has only a few counts. CDR3 DNA sequence: TGTGCCAGCAGTTTATTCTCCGGGCGACTAGGAAACACCATATATTTT. Translating it yields CASSLFSGRLGNTIYF. This chain connects TRBV28 to TRBJ1-3, with D hard to call. This CDR3 comprises 16 residues. The germline V gene encodes CDR1 MDHEN and CDR2 SYDVKM. The V gene lost 1 base and the J gene lost 4 bases, with 14 bases spanning the gap. Together with reference TRBV28 and TRBJ1-3, the CDR3 gives the full variable domain: DVKVTQSSRYLVKRTGEKVFLECVQDMDHENMFWYRQDPGLGLRLIYFSYDVKMKEKGDIPEGYSVSREKKERFSLILESASTNQTSMYLCASSLFSGRLGNTIYFGEGSWLTVV.

Turning to this clone: Relative to the germline gene, one junction end is altered; a read error may explain this. The chain employs TRBV7-7 and TRBJ2-1; the D gene is possibly TRBD2 (6 bases). CDR1 is SSHAT and CDR2 is FNYEAQ in the germline V gene (reference sequence). The CDR3 loop spans 16 amino acids. The CDR3 spells CASSVALGGGGNEQFF. CDR3 coding DNA: TGTGCCAGCAGCGTAGCCCTGGGGGGTGGTGGGAATGAGCAGTTCTTC.

CDR3: CASSLTGRTEAFF. The CDR3 DNA sequence: TGTGCCAGCAGCCTTACGGGAAGGACTGAAGCTTTCTTT. The chain joins TRBV7-2 to TRBJ1-1, with no clear D. Germline CDR1 is SGHTA and CDR2 is FQGNSA. The CDR3 sequence is 13 residues long. The V end lost 5 bases, the J end lost 5 bases, and 12 bases lay between the germline ends.

The genes are TRBV7-9 and TRBJ1-4; 9 nucleotides match TRBD1. Trimming at V came to 4 bases and at J to 7 bases, leaving 4 bases not matched to a gene. This CDR3 region has 14 residues. Germline CDR1 is SEHNR and CDR2 is FQNEAQ (reference sequence). Here the CDR3 DNA reads TGTGCCAGCAGCTCTCGGACAGGGGTTGAAAAACTGTTTTTT. Amino acid sequence: CASSSRTGVEKLFF.

This rearrangement joins TRBV10-3 to TRBJ2-5, with 7 bases fitting TRBD1. The end of the DNA is better explained by TRBJ2-7, so the J call may be wrong. Germline lookup yields CDR1 ENHRY and CDR2 SYGVKD. The CDR3 is 13 amino acids. CDR3 in DNA: TGTGCAACGACAGGGTTCGAATCCTACGAGCAGTACTTC. The encoded protein is CATTGFESYEQYF.

The gene calls are TRBV19 and TRBJ2-3, with D possibly being TRBD2 (6 bases). V lost 4 bases to trimming and J lost 9 bases, with 11 bases between them. Germline CDR1 is LNHDA and CDR2 is SQIVND (reference sequence). This CDR3 has 12 residues. CDR3 coding DNA: TGTGCCAGTAGTACCGGGACTCACACGCAGTATTTT. Translated, it gives CASSTGTHTQYF.

This sequence joins TRBV18 and TRBJ1-5; no definite D call. The CDR3 totals 14 residues. The V gene's germline CDR1 is KGHSH and CDR2 LQKENI. Trimming took off 5 bases at V and 0 bases at J, with 8 bases between the two ends. CDR3 sequence: CASSKDFSNQPQHF. CDR3 coding DNA: TGTGCCAGCTCAAAGGACTTTAGCAATCAGCCCCAGCATTTT.

The gene calls are TRBV5-1 and TRBJ1-4; D unresolved. The germline CDR1 and CDR2 sequences are SGHRS and YFSETQ. This CDR3 is built from 16 residues. Trimming took off 4 bases at V and 5 bases at J, with 18 bases between the two ends. CDR3 sequence: CASSSTTRARNEKLFF. CDR3 DNA sequence: TGCGCCAGCAGCAGCACAACACGAGCGCGGAATGAAAAACTGTTTTTT.

The chain carries TRBV10-3 and TRBJ1-4, with D hard to call. Looked up from germline, CDR1 is ENHRY and CDR2 is SYGVKD. Trimming removed 2 bases at V and 5 bases at J, with 6 bases between. This CDR3 has 13 amino acids. CDR3 sequence: CAISERENEKLFF. CDR3 nucleotides: TGTGCCATCAGTGAGCGGGAAAATGAAAAACTGTTTTTT.

J is TRBJ2-7 and V is TRBV7-9, with TRBD1 matching 7 bases. Looked up from germline, CDR1 is SEHNR and CDR2 is FQNEAQ (reference sequence). CDR3 length equals 15 residues. V gave up 5 bases and J gave up 0 bases; unmatched junction bases: 7. DNA for the CDR3: TGTGCCAGCAGCGACCCGGGACAGAACTCCTACGAGCAGTACTTC. Its translation is CASSDPGQNSYEQYF.

A single count supports this clone. This chain links TRBV7-3 with TRBJ2-2; D may be TRBD1 (6 bases). V was cut by 6 bases and J by 8 bases, with 16 bases left in between. The CDR3 covers 14 residues. CDR1 is SGHTA and CDR2 is FQGTGA in the germline V gene. The CDR3 reads CASRGASSAGELFF. The CDR3 DNA reads as TGTGCCAGCAGGGGGGCGTCATCTGCTGGGGAGCTGTTTTTT.

J is TRBJ1-4 and V is TRBV28; D is unclear. V was clipped by 3 bases and J by 5 bases, with 10 bases between them. This CDR3 has 14 residues. The germline V gene has CDR1 MDHEN and CDR2 SYDVKM. The CDR3 DNA sequence: TGTGCCAGCAGTTTGAGGCGGAACAATGAAAAACTGTTTTTT. Its protein is CASSLRRNNEKLFF.

V is TRBV7-3 and J is TRBJ2-5; D is possibly TRBD2 (6 bases). In germline, CDR1 is SGHTA, CDR2 FQGTGA. CDR3 size: 13 residues. Trimming pared 4 bases from V and 3 bases from J, leaving 9 bases between. In nucleotides, the CDR3 is TGTGCCAGCAGCTCTCCGGGAGAAGAGACCCAGTACTTC. It encodes CASSSPGEETQYF.

This chain joins TRBV9 and TRBJ1-1; D uncertain. V gave up 1 base and J gave up 0 bases, with 7 bases separating them. CDR1 is SGDLS and CDR2 is YYNGEE in the germline V gene. The CDR3 has 14 amino acids. For the CDR3, the DNA is TGTGCCAGCAGCGTACAGGCTATGAACACTGAAGCTTTCTTT. Translated: CASSVQAMNTEAFF.

The genes are TRBV5-1 and TRBJ2-1; 9 nucleotides match TRBD2. Looked up from germline, CDR1 is SGHRS and CDR2 is YFSETQ. After removal of 1 base from V and 7 bases from J, the junction contained 3 bases not matched to a gene. There are 14 residues in the CDR3. CDR3 sequence: CASSLSSGNNEQFF. CDR3 DNA sequence: TGCGCCAGCAGCTTGTCTAGCGGGAATAATGAGCAGTTCTTC.

The J gene is TRBJ1-2, the V gene TRBV9; TRBD1 matches at 9 bases. Losses at the gene ends were 3 bases for V and 6 bases for J; bases not matched to a gene: 9. The CDR3 has 15 amino acids. The V gene's germline CDR1 is SGDLS and CDR2 YYNGEE. The CDR3 loop is CASSARDRDVNGYTF. The DNA of the CDR3 is TGTGCCAGCAGCGCCCGGGACAGGGATGTTAATGGCTACACCTTC. Full variable domain (missing parts from reference TRBV9 and TRBJ1-2): DSGVTQTPKHLITATGQRVTLRCSPRSGDLSVYWYQQSLDQGLQFLIQYYNGEERAKGNILERFSAQQFPDLHSELNLSSLELGDSALYFCASSARDRDVNGYTFGSGTRLTVV.

The chain carries TRBV10-3 and TRBJ1-1, with TRBD1 identical over 7 bases. The CDR3 is 14 amino acids. Trimming removed 10 bases from V and 1 base from J; junction bases left unmatched: 9. From germline, CDR1 is ENHRY and CDR2 SYGVKD. In DNA form, the CDR3 reads TGTGCCACGGGGGGGAGACAGGGGAACACTGAAGCTTTCTTT. Its protein product is CATGGRQGNTEAFF.

The V and J genes are TRBV25-1 and TRBJ1-3; 9 nucleotides agree with TRBD1. V lost 2 bases to trimming and J lost 4 bases; unmatched junction nucleotides: 6. The CDR3 contains 16 residues. Looked up from germline, CDR1 is MGHDK and CDR2 is SYGVNS. The CDR3 region has the DNA TGTGCCAGCAGTGAAGGACAGGGGATATTCGGAAACACCATATATTTT. This sequence encodes CASSEGQGIFGNTIYF.